Shown below are 22 T cell receptor beta chains from a single sample sequenced in a study of regulatory T cells in long-lasting Graves disease. As for time point: persistent/refractory GD, antithyroid drugs over 5 years with positive TRAb. After RNA was extracted from PBMCs, the TCR library was made from it. Construction of the TCR beta libraries employed iRepertoire HTBI primers in conjunction with Arm-PCR of CDR3 regions. TCRdb re-derived calls from the multiplex PCR reads in MiXCR, one entry per CDR3 protein. The table records hundreds of thousands of distinct CDR3 sequences, 21% of them present only once. Sequencing was performed on peripheral blood mononuclear cells (PBMCs), taken when the disease was refractory, from a patient treated with antithyroid drugs. These receptors were collected from a female donor with Graves disease.

The table lists this clonotype with a count of one. The chain couples TRBV7-2 to TRBJ1-5; 9 bases align to TRBD1. The CDR3 is 17 residues long. The germline gives CDR1 SGHTA, CDR2 FQGNSA. The ends lost 5 bases at V and 1 base at J; junction bases unmatched: 9. The CDR3 DNA reads as TGTGCCAGCAGCCCCGATCCGGGACAGGGAAGCAATCAGCCCCAGCATTTT. Amino acid sequence: CASSPDPGQGSNQPQHF.

This clonotype showed up many times. V usage is TRBV19 and J usage is TRBJ2-7; 14 nucleotides align to TRBD2. CDR1 is LNHDA and CDR2 is SQIVND in the germline V gene (reference sequence). Trimming cost V 3 bases and J 6 bases; bases outside gene matches: 7. The CDR3 contains 16 residues. CDR3 sequence (DNA): TGTGCCAGTAGTATTGCCGGACTAGCGGGAGGTCGCGAGCAGTACTTC. This sequence encodes CASSIAGLAGGREQYF.

The V call is TRBV4-2, the J call TRBJ1-4; unclear D gene. From germline, CDR1 is LGHNA and CDR2 YNFKEQ. The ends were cut back, 4 bases at V and 8 bases at J, with 11 bases in the middle. The CDR3 is 13 residues long. The CDR3 sequence is CASSPDMREKLFF. For the CDR3, the DNA is TGTGCCAGCAGCCCCGACATGCGGGAAAAACTGTTTTTT.

This clonotype has only a few counts. The chain has TRBV9 and TRBJ2-7, with a possible D match to TRBD1 (5 bases). The CDR3 is 16 amino acids. With 1 base removed from V and 0 bases from J, the gap between germline ends came to 14 bases. Germline CDR1 SGDLS, CDR2 YYNGEE. DNA of the CDR3: TGTGCCAGCAGCGTATCCGTGACAGCGAGCTCCTACGAGCAGTACTTC. Translation: CASSVSVTASSYEQYF.

Ten or more counts support this clonotype. This chain connects TRBV28 to TRBJ1-4, with TRBD1 identical over 10 bases. The CDR3 has 19 residues. Trimming removed 5 bases from V and 0 bases from J; junction bases left unmatched: 12. CDR1 and CDR2 from the germline V gene are MDHEN and SYDVKM. Written as DNA, the CDR3 is TGTGCCAGCAGTACCCGGTGGGGGGACAGGGGACCAACTAATGAAAAACTGTTTTTT. It is translated as CASSTRWGDRGPTNEKLFF.

This clonotype appeared once. A read error may explain this, as a much larger clone is one base away. The chain carries TRBV29-1 and TRBJ2-5, with D perhaps TRBD2 (5 bases). Germline CDR1 and CDR2: SQVTM and ANQGSEA. The length of the CDR3 is 12 residues. V dropped 8 bases and J dropped 2 bases, with 12 bases sitting between them. CDR3 region: CSISENQETQYF. The CDR3 nucleotides are TGCAGCATTAGCGAGAATCAAGAGACCCAGTACTTC.

The V call is TRBV29-1, the J call TRBJ1-2, with D unclear. This CDR3 is built from 12 residues. Germline values: CDR1 SQVTM, CDR2 ANQGSEA. Trimming took off 4 bases at V and 1 base at J, with 7 bases between the two ends. CDR3 nucleotide sequence: TGCAGCGTTGGTGACTTTAACTATGGCTACACCTTC. Translation: CSVGDFNYGYTF.

Regarding this clonotype: A much larger clone is a single base away; this may be a read error. The rearrangement uses TRBV10-2 and TRBJ2-7; the D is unclear. V lost 7 bases and J 0 bases, leaving 13 bases between the germline ends. The CDR3 runs to 14 residues. The germline gives CDR1 WSHSY, CDR2 SAAADI. CDR3 coding DNA: TGCGCCAGCACCGGATTCTTTAGCTCCTACGAGCAGTACTTC. Translated: CASTGFFSSYEQYF.

The chain has TRBV20-1 and TRBJ1-5; D might be TRBD1 (6 bases). Germline V gene sequence: CDR1 DFQATT, CDR2 SNEGSKA (reference sequence). V lost 3 bases and J 3 bases, leaving 15 bases between the germline ends. This CDR3 has 15 amino acids. DNA for the CDR3: TGCAGTGCTAGGGGGCAGGGGTTGCACAATCAGCCCCAGCATTTT. Translation gives CSARGQGLHNQPQHF.

The gene calls are TRBV14 and TRBJ1-1; D is undetermined. From germline, CDR1 is SGHDN and CDR2 FVKESK. The CDR3 length is 14 residues. V shed 0 bases and J shed 4 bases, with 9 bases lying between them. The CDR3 DNA sequence: TGTGCCAGCAGCCAAGAAGAGGGAGGCACTGAAGCTTTCTTT. The encoded protein is CASSQEEGGTEAFF.

The sample holds many counts of this clonotype. The CDR3 loop reads CASRTAGANTGELFF. Here the CDR3 DNA reads TGTGCCAGCAGAACAGCGGGAGCGAACACCGGGGAGCTGTTTTTT. The V call is TRBV6-2 or TRBV6-3, the J call TRBJ2-2; 8 bases map to TRBD2. The CDR3 has 15 amino acids. The J segment lost 0 bases and the V segment lost 6 bases, leaving 3 bases of the junction unmatched. The germline gives CDR1 MNHEY, CDR2 SVGEGT.

On this clonotype: A much larger clone lies a single base off, so this may be a read error. CDR3 sequence (DNA): TGTGCCAGCAGCCCACGGAACACTGGAGCTTTCTTT. It translates to CASSPRNTGAFF. This chain links TRBV7-9 with TRBJ1-1; no definite D call. CDR3 length: 12 amino acids. The V gene's germline CDR1 is SEHNR and CDR2 FQNEAQ (reference sequence).

The CDR3 bases are TGTGCCAGCCGGGTGGGGGGGCCGGGCGAGCAGTACTTC. It encodes CASRVGGPGEQYF. This chain uses TRBV28 with TRBJ2-7, with D perhaps matching TRBD2 (7 bases). The CDR3 runs to 13 residues. Germline assignment: CDR1 MDHEN and CDR2 SYDVKM. Trimming left V 8 bases short and J 6 bases short, with 17 bases between. The variable domain in full, with the rest retrieved from reference TRBV28 and TRBJ2-7, is DVKVTQSSRYLVKRTGEKVFLECVQDMDHENMFWYRQDPGLGLRLIYFSYDVKMKEKGDIPEGYSVSREKKERFSLILESASTNQTSMYLCASRVGGPGEQYFGPGTRLTVT.

This clonotype was recorded at least ten times. V gene TRBV5-6 combines with J gene TRBJ2-7; the D is unclear. The CDR3 is 14 residues long. Trimming took off 4 bases at V and 2 bases at J, with 13 bases between the two ends. Germline-derived CDR1 and CDR2 are SGHDT and YYEEEE. CDR3 nucleotides: TGTGCCAGCAGCGTCGAGACGGCCGCCTACGAGCAGTACTTC. Translated, it gives CASSVETAAYEQYF.

The V call is TRBV2, the J call TRBJ2-1, with 8 bases fitting TRBD2. This CDR3 comprises 13 residues. V lost 6 bases, J lost 4 bases, and 2 bases stayed unmatched. Germline CDR1 is SNHLY and CDR2 is FYNNEI. The CDR3 protein is CASRLAEYNEQFF. As DNA, the CDR3 is TGTGCCAGCAGACTAGCGGAGTACAATGAGCAGTTCTTC.

This clonotype appeared a single time. The rearrangement joins TRBV27 to TRBJ2-3, with TRBD2 matching 11 bases. The CDR3 runs to 16 residues. Looked up from germline, CDR1 is MNHEY and CDR2 is SMNVEV (reference sequence). V dropped 5 bases and J dropped 1; count of bases not matched to a gene: 5. The CDR3 DNA reads as TGTGCCAGCAGTGAGACACTAGCGGGGGGCACAGATACGCAGTATTTT. Its translation: CASSETLAGGTDTQYF.

This clonotype was seen repeatedly, ten times or more. The J gene is TRBJ2-5, the V gene TRBV12-3 or TRBV12-4; no clear D. Deletions cut 3 bases from V and 4 bases from J, with 6 bases between. CDR3 size: 12 residues. Here the CDR3 reads CASSFKTETQYF. CDR3 nucleotide sequence: TGTGCCAGCAGTTTCAAAACAGAGACCCAGTACTTC.

This clonotype was seen a handful of times. This chain connects TRBV15 to TRBJ1-1, with 12 bases that match TRBD1. The length of the CDR3 is 15 residues. Germline values: CDR1 LNHNV, CDR2 YYDKDF (reference sequence). Trimming took 1 base from V and 5 from J; bases not matched to a gene: 2. CDR3 residues: CATSRGDRGLTEAFF. The CDR3 bases are TGTGCCACCAGCAGAGGGGACAGGGGGCTAACTGAAGCTTTCTTT.

In this sample, this clonotype turned up many times. As DNA, the CDR3 is TGTGCCAGCATGGGACAGGGGCTTGCCGAGCAGTACTTC. Translating gives CASMGQGLAEQYF. This rearrangement joins TRBV6-1 to TRBJ2-7, with TRBD1 matching 10 bases. The CDR3 is 13 amino acids. Germline assignment: CDR1 MNHNS and CDR2 SASEGT. The junction had 6 bases not matched to a gene; V was cut back by 7 bases and J by 6 bases.

This clonotype was detected only a few times. The chain is built from TRBV6-1 and TRBJ1-1; maybe TRBD1 (5 bases). This CDR3 has 14 amino acids. V was trimmed by 6 bases and J by 3 bases, leaving 14 bases between them. The V gene's germline CDR1 is MNHNS and CDR2 SASEGT. The CDR3 loop reads CASSLAVGDTEAFF. CDR3 coding DNA: TGTGCCAGCAGCCTCGCCGTGGGGGACACTGAAGCTTTCTTT.

In its sample, this clonotype was seen many times. V gene TRBV28 combines with J gene TRBJ1-5; TRBD1 is a possible D gene (6 bases). Germline V lookup: CDR1 MDHEN, CDR2 SYDVKM. V dropped 6 bases and J dropped 0 bases, with 12 bases sitting between them. This CDR3 region has 15 residues. The CDR3 reads CASRVQGVSNQPQHF. CDR3 nucleotide sequence: TGTGCCAGCAGGGTACAGGGCGTTAGCAATCAGCCCCAGCATTTT.

The rearrangement uses TRBV5-1 and TRBJ1-4; maybe TRBD1 (6 bases). The CDR3 totals 15 residues. From germline, CDR1 is SGHRS and CDR2 YFSETQ. Trimming cost V 4 bases and J 4 bases, with 14 bases left between them. CDR3 residues: CASSAGGWGNEKLFF. The DNA of the CDR3 is TGCGCCAGCAGCGCCGGGGGCTGGGGTAATGAAAAACTGTTTTTT.